This TCR beta chain was captured in a study of naive and memory T cell subsets. An oligonucleotide containing a UMI was ligated to the 3' end of TCR cDNA. Adult healthy volunteers gave 2.5 ml peripheral blood for whole-blood RNA. Cells were not sorted; total RNA input targeted roughly 1 to 1,100 ng. The SP2 primer and nested alpha and beta constant region primers amplified ligated cDNA in four rounds. For blood and skin samples, reverse transcription used TCR alpha and beta constant primers. MiXCR was run by TCRdb on the 5' RACE reads, yielding one entry per CDR3 protein. The sample lists about 60,000 distinct CDR3 sequences, approximately 8% occurring once. The CDR3 covers 12 residues. V was cut by 3 bases and J by 5 bases, with 8 bases left in between. The germline V gene encodes CDR1 DFQATT and CDR2 SNEGSKA (reference sequence). Study-wide points: TCR transcript changes with activation or differentiation may affect this RNA method.

This clonotype has a count of ten or more. Its specificity is not known. The clonotype comes from a female donor in good health. The rearrangement joins TRBV20-1 to TRBJ1-5, with D hard to call. For the CDR3, the DNA is TGCAGTGCTAGGATGCAAGATCAGCCCCAGCATTTT. Translating gives CSARMQDQPQHF.